This entry lists 17 T cell receptor beta chains sequenced from one sample in a study of cytomegalovirus exposure and HLA in healthy donors. PCR employed 60 Vbeta and 13 Jbeta primers. Profiling relied on immunoSEQ multiplex PCR, and the TCRdb table lists in-frame clones only, not all of them. The sample contains fewer than 200,000 clones, roughly 87% of which appear only once. The specimen was PBMCs. The origin of the receptors is a girl less than two years old in good health and CMV-seronegative.

The chain uses TRBV7-8 and TRBJ2-1, with D possibly being TRBD1 (5 bases). This CDR3 has 13 amino acids. Per germline, CDR1 SGHVS and CDR2 FQNEAQ. With 6 bases removed from V and 5 bases from J, the gap between germline ends came to 11 bases. This CDR3 is CASSRGRNNEQFF. Here the CDR3 DNA reads TGTGCCAGCAGTAGGGGCAGAAACAATGAGCAGTTCTTC.

The chain employs TRBV6-5 and TRBJ1-2, with 9 nucleotides matching TRBD1. The CDR3 loop spans 14 amino acids. The germline CDR1 and CDR2 sequences are MNHEY and SVGAGI. The V gene end was trimmed by 6 bases and the J gene end by 0 bases; junction bases not matched to a gene: 2. CDR3 sequence (DNA): TGTGCCAGCAGAGGACAGGGGTCTAACTATGGCTACACCTTC. This encodes CASRGQGSNYGYTF.

The chain couples TRBV9 to TRBJ2-1; 8 bases map to TRBD2. Germline V lookup: CDR1 SGDLS, CDR2 YYNGEE. The J segment lost 10 bases and the V segment lost 2 bases, leaving 11 bases of the junction unmatched. The CDR3 is 15 residues long. The CDR3 loop reads CASSVTGLDTGEQFF. The CDR3 DNA is TGTGCCAGCAGCGTCACGGGACTAGATACCGGGGAGCAGTTCTTC.

The CDR3: CASSPTYEQYF. The CDR3 nucleotides are TGTGCCAGCAGTCCGACTTACGAGCAGTACTTC. The chain is built from TRBV6-1 and TRBJ2-7; no reliable D call. The V end lost 5 bases, the J end lost 4 bases, and 6 bases lay between the germline ends. Germline V gene data show CDR1 as MNHNS and CDR2 as SASEGT. The CDR3 length is 11 residues.

The chain is built from TRBV30 and TRBJ1-6; 8 nucleotides align to TRBD1. The trim removed 0 bases at V and 6 bases at J, leaving 4 bases unmatched. CDR3 length equals 15 residues. Germline V CDR1 and CDR2: GTSNPN, SVGIG (reference sequence). Here the CDR3 DNA reads TGTGCCTGGAGTGTTCGGGACAGGTTTAATTCACCCCTCCACTTT. Translation: CAWSVRDRFNSPLHF.

The chain recombines TRBV6-5 with TRBJ1-2, with 7 positions matching TRBD1. CDR1 is MNHEY, CDR2 SVGAGI, per germline. The CDR3 runs to 13 residues. Losses at the gene ends were 9 bases for V and 0 bases for J; bases not matched to a gene: 4. CDR3 residues: CASRTGANYGYTF. CDR3 sequence (DNA): TGTGCCAGTCGGACAGGAGCTAACTATGGCTACACCTTC.

V gene TRBV9 combines with J gene TRBJ2-3; D unresolved. V shed 0 bases and J shed 4 bases, with 6 bases lying between them. This CDR3 has 13 residues. The germline CDR1 and CDR2 sequences are SGDLS and YYNGEE. CDR3: CASSVATADTQYF. In DNA, the CDR3 is TGTGCCAGCAGCGTAGCAACTGCAGATACGCAGTATTTT.

In its sample, this clone was seen once. J is TRBJ2-3 and V is TRBV5-4; D is possibly TRBD1 (5 bases). Germline CDR1 is SGHNT and CDR2 is YYREEE (reference sequence). This CDR3 has 13 amino acids. Trimming took off 4 bases at V and 4 bases at J, with 10 bases between the two ends. The CDR3 here is CASSHRQSDTQYF. The CDR3, as DNA: TGTGCCAGCAGCCATAGACAGTCAGATACGCAGTATTTT.

Of note for this clone: At the DNA level, this CDR3 is encoded by other sequences in the same sample as well. V is TRBV6-1 and J is TRBJ2-7; TRBD2 matches at 12 bases. Germline V lookup: CDR1 MNHNS, CDR2 SASEGT. The trim removed 4 bases at V and 1 base at J, leaving 2 bases unmatched. This CDR3 comprises 15 residues. The CDR3 loop reads CASSVGLAGSYEQYF. The CDR3 coding sequence is TGTGCCAGCAGTGTTGGACTAGCGGGATCCTACGAGCAGTACTTC.

The V and J genes are TRBV10-3 and TRBJ2-7, with 7 bases matching TRBD2. The germline gives CDR1 ENHRY, CDR2 SYGVKD. The CDR3 totals 13 residues. Trimming at V came to 7 bases and at J to 4 bases, leaving 7 bases not matched to a gene. CDR3 nucleotides: TGTGCCATCACTCGGGGGGAAAATTACGAGCAGTACTTC. It yields the protein CAITRGENYEQYF.

This clone was counted a single time. This sequence joins TRBV30 and TRBJ2-5; tentative D call: TRBD2 (6 bases). The J call may be mistaken, given a closer DNA end match to TRBJ2-7. This CDR3 spans 13 amino acids. Germline V gives CDR1 GTSNPN, CDR2 SVGIG (reference sequence). CDR3 sequence: CAWGPGSSYEQYF. Written as DNA, the CDR3 is TGTGCCTGGGGCCCCGGGAGCTCCTACGAGCAGTACTTC.

This sequence joins TRBV5-1 and TRBJ2-2; 12 bases agree with TRBD2. This CDR3 is 17 amino acids long. V shed 1 base and J 6 bases; nucleotides not matched to a gene: 7. CDR1 is SGHRS and CDR2 is YFSETQ in the germline V gene. CDR3 sequence (DNA): TGCGCCAGCAGCTTGACTTCTAGCGGGAGGGCCCCCGGGGAGCTGTTTTTT. Translation gives CASSLTSSGRAPGELFF.

This clone was counted once. The J gene is TRBJ2-2, the V gene TRBV5-6; D gene unclear. V was clipped by 2 bases and J by 8 bases, with 4 bases between them. The germline gives CDR1 SGHDT, CDR2 YYEEEE. The CDR3 runs 11 residues. CDR3 DNA sequence: TGTGCCAGCAGCTTTGCGGGGGAGCTGTTTTTT. It translates to CASSFAGELFF.

This chain uses TRBV4-1 with TRBJ2-1; D gene unclear. CDR3 length: 16 residues. The V and J ends lost 1 base and 9 bases respectively, with 19 bases between them. Germline V gives CDR1 MGHRA, CDR2 YSYEKL. In nucleotides, the CDR3 is TGCGCCAGCAGCCAAGGCTCGCTGGGCTACAACCTTGAGCAGTTCTTC. Translating gives CASSQGSLGYNLEQFF.

The chain carries TRBV6-6 and TRBJ2-3; 10 nucleotides match TRBD1. Germline V gene data show CDR1 as MNHNY and CDR2 as SVGAGI (reference sequence). This CDR3 region has 15 residues. Trimming at V came to 7 bases and at J to 3 bases, leaving 7 bases not matched to a gene. Here the CDR3 reads CASTLRGQGTDTQYF. Here the CDR3 DNA reads TGTGCCAGCACCCTCCGGGGACAGGGGACAGATACGCAGTATTTT.

This clone was observed a handful of times. The chain combines TRBV5-1 with TRBJ2-7; the D gene is possibly TRBD2 (5 bases). Germline V gene data show CDR1 as SGHRS and CDR2 as YFSETQ. This CDR3 is 16 amino acids long. V was pared by 6 bases and J by 2 bases, with 21 bases between. The CDR3 region is CASTRGTAYQTYEQYF. CDR3 bases: TGCGCCAGCACTCGGGGTACGGCATACCAAACCTACGAGCAGTACTTC.

The chain links TRBV15 to TRBJ2-7; 10 bases are a match to TRBD1. CDR3 length: 15 amino acids. V was clipped by 1 base and J by 4 bases; unmatched bases: 4. CDR1 is LNHNV, CDR2 YYDKDF, per germline (reference sequence). The CDR3 sequence is CATSRATGGQYEQYF. The CDR3 DNA sequence: TGTGCCACCAGCAGAGCGACAGGGGGCCAATACGAGCAGTACTTC.